This T cell receptor beta chain was documented in a study of T cell clonotyping in hematopoietic cell transplantation. The V segment lost 2 bases and the J segment 0 bases; nucleotides outside the gene matches: 4. The CDR3 spans 16 residues. CDR1 and CDR2 (germline): SEHNR, FQNEAQ (reference sequence). Concerning this clone: Its antigen is still unknown.

Libraries were prepared by immunoSEQ multiplex PCR; TCRdb keeps only in-frame clonotypes and omits some of them. The data contain just under 20,000 clones, around 80% of them singletons. Study findings and constraints: After transplant, recipient diversity fell while pathologically expanded clonotypes grew through day 180.

The V gene is TRBV7-9, the J gene TRBJ1-5, with TRBD1 matching over 7 bases. Sequencing was performed on peripheral blood mononuclear cells. The clonotype was recovered from a man between 60 and 75 years old in good health. Some clones in this sample may be carry-over from other donors' samples. The CDR3 is CASSLTTGSSNQPQHF. The CDR3 DNA follows: TGTGCCAGCAGCTTAACGACAGGGAGTAGCAATCAGCCCCAGCATTTT.